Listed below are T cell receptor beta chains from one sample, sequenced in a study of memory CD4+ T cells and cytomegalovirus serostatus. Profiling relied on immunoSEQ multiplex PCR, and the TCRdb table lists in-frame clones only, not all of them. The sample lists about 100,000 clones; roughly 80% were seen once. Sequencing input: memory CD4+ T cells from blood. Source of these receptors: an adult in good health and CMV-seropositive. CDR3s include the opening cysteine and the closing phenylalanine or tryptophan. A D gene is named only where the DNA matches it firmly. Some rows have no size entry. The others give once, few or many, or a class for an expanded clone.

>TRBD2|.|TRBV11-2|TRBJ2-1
TGTGCCAGCAGCATCCTCCGACGGGAGGGGGGGTATGAGCAGTTCTTC
CASSILRREGGYEQFF
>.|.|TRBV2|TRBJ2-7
TGTGCCAGCAGTGCCGAACACGAGCAGTACTTC
CASSAEHEQYF
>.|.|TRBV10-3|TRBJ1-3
TGTGCCATCAGTGGGGGGCTACAACGGGGAAACACCATATATTTT
CAISGGLQRGNTIYF
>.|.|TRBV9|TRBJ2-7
TGTGCCAGCAGCGTAGGCCGAAACTCCTACGAGCAGTACTTC
CASSVGRNSYEQYF
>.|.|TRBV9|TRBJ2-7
TGTGCCAGCAGCGAGGGGGGCGGTTACGAGCAGTACTTC
CASSEGGGYEQYF
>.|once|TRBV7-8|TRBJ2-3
TGTGCCAGCACCCTGACTACCGCGGATACGCAGTATTTT
CASTLTTADTQYF
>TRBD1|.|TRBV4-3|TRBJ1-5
TGCGCCAGCAGCCAAGATCTCGGACAGGGCTGGGGCAATCAGCCCCAGCATTTT
CASSQDLGQGWGNQPQHF
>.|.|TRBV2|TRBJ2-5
TGTGCCAGCAGTGTAAAAAAGACCCAGTACTTC
CASSVKKTQYF
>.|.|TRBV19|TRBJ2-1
TGTGCCAGTAGTTGGGGGTCCTACAATGAGCAGTTCTTC
CASSWGSYNEQFF
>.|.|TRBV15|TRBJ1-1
TGTGCCACCAGCAGAGATCCGCGCGGCATGGGCACTGAAGCTTTCTTT
CATSRDPRGMGTEAFF
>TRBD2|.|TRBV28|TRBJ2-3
TGTGCCAGCAGTTCGCCAGCGGGGATCACAGATACGCAGTATTTT
CASSSPAGITDTQYF
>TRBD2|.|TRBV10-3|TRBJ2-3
TGTGCCATCAGTCCGCATACTAGCGGGAGCACAGATACGCAGTATTTT
CAISPHTSGSTDTQYF
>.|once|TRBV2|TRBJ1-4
TGTGCCAGCAGTGAATTCAGGGGTGGAATTGGGAATGAAAAACTGTTTTTT
CASSEFRGGIGNEKLFF
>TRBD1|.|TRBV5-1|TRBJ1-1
TGCGCCAGCAGCGCCGGGACAGGCTTTATGAACACTGAAGCTTTCTTT
CASSAGTGFMNTEAFF
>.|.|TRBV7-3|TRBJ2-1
TGTGCCAGCAGCTTCCGGGCCTACAATGAGCAGTTCTTC
CASSFRAYNEQFF
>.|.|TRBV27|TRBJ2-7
TGTGCCAGCAGTCGACAGGAGGCCTACGAGCAGTACTTC
CASSRQEAYEQYF
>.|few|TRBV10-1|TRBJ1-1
TGCGCCAGCAGGGACCAAATGAACACTGAAGCTTTCTTT
CASRDQMNTEAFF
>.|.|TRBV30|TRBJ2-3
TGTGCCTGGAGTGTACGGATGTCAGATACGCAGTATTTT
CAWSVRMSDTQYF
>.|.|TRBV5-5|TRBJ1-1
TGTGCCAGCAGCTTGGCCATCATGAACACTGAAGCTTTCTTT
CASSLAIMNTEAFF
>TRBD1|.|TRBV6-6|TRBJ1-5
TGTGCCAGCAGTCGACAGGGTGGGAATCAGCCCCAGCATTTT
CASSRQGGNQPQHF
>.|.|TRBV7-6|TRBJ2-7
TGTGCCAGCAGCCCCGACAGGTTCTCCTACGAGCAGTACTTC
CASSPDRFSYEQYF
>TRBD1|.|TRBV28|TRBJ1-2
TGTGCCAGCATCGGGACAGGGGCCACGAACTATGGCTACACCTTC
CASIGTGATNYGYTF
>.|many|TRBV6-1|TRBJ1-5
TGTGCCAGCAGTGAACCAGGGATAAGCAATCAGCCCCAGCATTTT
CASSEPGISNQPQHF
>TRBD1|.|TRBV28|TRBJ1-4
TGTGCCAGCAGCCCCCCGGGACAGGGATACTATAGTAATGAAAAACTGTTTTTT
CASSPPGQGYYSNEKLFF
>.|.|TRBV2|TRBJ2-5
TGTGCCAGCAGTGAAGCTCCGCAGACCCAGTACTTC
CASSEAPQTQYF
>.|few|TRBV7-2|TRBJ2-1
TGTGCCAGCAGCTTTTTGCTAGGCGACAATGAGCAGTTCTTC
CASSFLLGDNEQFF
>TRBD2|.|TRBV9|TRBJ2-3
TGTGCCAGCAGCGTAGTTGCGGGGGACACAGATACGCAGTATTTT
CASSVVAGDTDTQYF
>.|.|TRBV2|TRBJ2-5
TGTGCCAACCAGGGGATGACCCCAGAGACCCAGTACTTC
CANQGMTPETQYF
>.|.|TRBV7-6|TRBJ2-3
TGTGCCAGCAGCTTAGTGCACCTCACAGATACGCAGTATTTT
CASSLVHLTDTQYF
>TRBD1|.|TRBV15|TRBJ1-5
TGTGCCACCAGCAGAAGCGGCGGACAGGGTAATCAGCCCCAGCATTTT
CATSRSGGQGNQPQHF
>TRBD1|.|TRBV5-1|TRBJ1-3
TGCGCCAGCAGCTTGGCCGGACAGGGAAGGAACACCATATATTTT
CASSLAGQGRNTIYF
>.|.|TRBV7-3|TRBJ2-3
TGTGCCAGCAGCTTACAGGCCGGTATCGCGCAGTATTTT
CASSLQAGIAQYF
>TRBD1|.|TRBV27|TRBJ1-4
TGTGCCAGCAGTCCGGGACAGGGGGGAACCGCCTTTAATGAAAAACTGTTTTTT
CASSPGQGGTAFNEKLFF
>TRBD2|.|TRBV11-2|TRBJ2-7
TGTGCCAGCAGCTATAGCGGGAGCTACGAGCAGTACTTC
CASSYSGSYEQYF
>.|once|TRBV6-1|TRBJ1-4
TGTGCCAGCTCTTGGACACTCCTTAATGAAAAACTGTTTTTT
CASSWTLLNEKLFF
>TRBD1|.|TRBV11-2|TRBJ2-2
TGTGCCAGCAGCACCCGGACAGGGCCCGGGGAGCTGTTTTTT
CASSTRTGPGELFF
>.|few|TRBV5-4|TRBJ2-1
TGTGCCAGCAGCCGCCCTTGGGGGGTCAATGAGCAGTTCTTC
CASSRPWGVNEQFF
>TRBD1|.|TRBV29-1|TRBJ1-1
TGCAGCGGGACGGACAGGGTTGGTACGGGTGAAGCTTTCTTT
CSGTDRVGTGEAFF
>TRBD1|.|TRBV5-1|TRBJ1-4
TGCGCCAGCAGCTTGGCAGGGGGCAATGAAAAACTGTTTTTT
CASSLAGGNEKLFF
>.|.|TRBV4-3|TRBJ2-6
TGCGCCAGCAGCCAAGGGGTCGTAGCCTCTGGGGCCAACGTCCTGACTTTC
CASSQGVVASGANVLTF
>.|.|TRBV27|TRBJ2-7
TGTGCCAGCAGTCCCTATCTCTCCTACGAGCAGTACTTC
CASSPYLSYEQYF
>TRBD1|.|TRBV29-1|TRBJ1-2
TGCAGCGTCGAGACCCGGGACAGGGCCTATGGCTACACCTTC
CSVETRDRAYGYTF
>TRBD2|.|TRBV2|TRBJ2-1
TGTGCCAGCAGATCGACTAGCGGCGCTCACAATGAGCAGTTCTTC
CASRSTSGAHNEQFF
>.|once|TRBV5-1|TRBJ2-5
TGCGCCAGCAGCTTGGGCGGAAGTGGCGTTCAAGAGACCCAGTACTTC
CASSLGGSGVQETQYF
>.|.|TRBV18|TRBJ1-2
TGTGCCAGCTCACCACAGGAGTTAGCTAACTATGGCTACACCTTC
CASSPQELANYGYTF